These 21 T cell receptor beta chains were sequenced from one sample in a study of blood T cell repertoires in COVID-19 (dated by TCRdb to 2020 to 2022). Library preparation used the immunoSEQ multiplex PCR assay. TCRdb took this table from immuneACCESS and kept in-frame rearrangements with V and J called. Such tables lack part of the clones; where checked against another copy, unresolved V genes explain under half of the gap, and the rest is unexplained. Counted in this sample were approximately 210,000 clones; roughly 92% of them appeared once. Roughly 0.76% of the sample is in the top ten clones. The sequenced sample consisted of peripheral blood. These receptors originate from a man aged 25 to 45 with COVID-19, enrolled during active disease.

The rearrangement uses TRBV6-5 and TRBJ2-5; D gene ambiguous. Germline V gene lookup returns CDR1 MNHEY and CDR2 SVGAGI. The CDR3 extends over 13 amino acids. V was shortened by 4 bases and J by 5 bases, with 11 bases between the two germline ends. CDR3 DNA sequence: TGTGCCAGCAGTTCACCCCCCGGGGAGACCCAGTACTTC. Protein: CASSSPPGETQYF.

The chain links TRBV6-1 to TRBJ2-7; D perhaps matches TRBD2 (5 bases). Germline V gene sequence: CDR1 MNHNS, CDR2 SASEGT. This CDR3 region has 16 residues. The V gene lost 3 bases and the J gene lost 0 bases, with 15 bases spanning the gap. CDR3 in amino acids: CASSDEWTSGSYEQYF. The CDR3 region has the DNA TGTGCCAGCAGTGATGAGTGGACTTCTGGCTCCTACGAGCAGTACTTC.

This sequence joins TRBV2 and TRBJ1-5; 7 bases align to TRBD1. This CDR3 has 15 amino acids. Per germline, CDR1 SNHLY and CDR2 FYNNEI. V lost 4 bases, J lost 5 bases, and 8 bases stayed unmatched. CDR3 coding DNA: TGTGCCAGCAGTGCTGGGGGACAGACCCATCAGCCCCAGCATTTT. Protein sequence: CASSAGGQTHQPQHF.

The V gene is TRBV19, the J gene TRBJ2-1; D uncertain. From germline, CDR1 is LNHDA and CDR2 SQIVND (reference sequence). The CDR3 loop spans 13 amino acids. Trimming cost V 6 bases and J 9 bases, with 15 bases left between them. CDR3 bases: TGTGCCAGTAGCTTCGGTCACACGGGTGAGCAGTTCTTC. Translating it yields CASSFGHTGEQFF.

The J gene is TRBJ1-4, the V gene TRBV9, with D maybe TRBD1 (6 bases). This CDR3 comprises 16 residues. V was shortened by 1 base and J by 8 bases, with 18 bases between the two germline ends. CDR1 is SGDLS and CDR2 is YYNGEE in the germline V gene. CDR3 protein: CASSVRGLEAGEKLFF. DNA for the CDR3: TGTGCCAGCAGCGTAAGGGGGTTAGAAGCGGGAGAAAAACTGTTTTTT.

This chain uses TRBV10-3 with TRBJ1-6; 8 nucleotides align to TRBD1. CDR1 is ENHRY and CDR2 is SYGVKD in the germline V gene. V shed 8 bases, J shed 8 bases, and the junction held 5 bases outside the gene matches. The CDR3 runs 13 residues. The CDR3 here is CAIAGTGDSPLHF. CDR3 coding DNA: TGTGCCATCGCGGGGACAGGAGATTCACCCCTCCACTTT.

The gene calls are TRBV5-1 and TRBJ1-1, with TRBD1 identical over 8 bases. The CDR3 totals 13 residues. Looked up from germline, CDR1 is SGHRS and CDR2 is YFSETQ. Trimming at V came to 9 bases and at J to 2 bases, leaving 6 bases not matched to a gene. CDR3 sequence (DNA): TGCGCCACCTCGGACAGGGAAAACACTGAAGCTTTCTTT. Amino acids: CATSDRENTEAFF. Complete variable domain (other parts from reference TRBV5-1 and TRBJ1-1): KAGVTQTPRYLIKTRGQQVTLSCSPISGHRSVSWYQQTPGQGLQFLFEYFSETQRNKGNFPGRFSGRQFSNSRSEMNVSTLELGDSALYLCATSDRENTEAFFGQGTRLTVV.

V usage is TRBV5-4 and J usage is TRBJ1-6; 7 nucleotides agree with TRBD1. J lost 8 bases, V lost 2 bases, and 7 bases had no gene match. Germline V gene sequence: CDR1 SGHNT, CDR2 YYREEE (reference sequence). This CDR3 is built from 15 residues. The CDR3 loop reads CASSFRQGVDSPLHF. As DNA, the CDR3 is TGTGCCAGCAGCTTCCGACAGGGTGTGGATTCACCCCTCCACTTT.

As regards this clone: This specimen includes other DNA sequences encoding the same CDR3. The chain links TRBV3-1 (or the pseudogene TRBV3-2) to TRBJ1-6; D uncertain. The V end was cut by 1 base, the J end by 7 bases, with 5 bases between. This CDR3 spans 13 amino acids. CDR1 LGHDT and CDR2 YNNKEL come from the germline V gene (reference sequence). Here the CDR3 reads CASSQGRNSPLHF. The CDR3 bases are TGTGCCAGCAGCCAAGGGCGGAATTCACCCCTCCACTTT.

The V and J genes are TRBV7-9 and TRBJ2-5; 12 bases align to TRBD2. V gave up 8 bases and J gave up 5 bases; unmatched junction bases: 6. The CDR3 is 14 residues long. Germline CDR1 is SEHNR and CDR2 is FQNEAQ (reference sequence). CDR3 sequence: CASFLAGGPETQYF. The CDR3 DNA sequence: TGTGCCAGCTTCCTAGCGGGGGGGCCGGAGACCCAGTACTTC.

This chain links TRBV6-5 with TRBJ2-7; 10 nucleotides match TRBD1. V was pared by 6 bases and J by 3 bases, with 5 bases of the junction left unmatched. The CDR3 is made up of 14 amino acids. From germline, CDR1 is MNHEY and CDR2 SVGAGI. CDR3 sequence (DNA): TGTGCCAGCAGCCACCGGGACAGGGGCTACGAGCAGTACTTC. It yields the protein CASSHRDRGYEQYF.

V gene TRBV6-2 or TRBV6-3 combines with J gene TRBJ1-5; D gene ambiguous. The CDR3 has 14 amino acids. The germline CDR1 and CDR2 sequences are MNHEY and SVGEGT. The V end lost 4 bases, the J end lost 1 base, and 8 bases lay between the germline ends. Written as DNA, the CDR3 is TGTGCCAGCAGTTCCAGTCTGAGCAATCAGCCCCAGCATTTT. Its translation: CASSSSLSNQPQHF.

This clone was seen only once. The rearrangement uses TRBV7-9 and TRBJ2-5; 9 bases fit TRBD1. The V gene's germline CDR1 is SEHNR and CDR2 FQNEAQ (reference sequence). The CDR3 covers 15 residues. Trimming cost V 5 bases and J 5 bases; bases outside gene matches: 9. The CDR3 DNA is TGTGCCAGCAGCCAAAACAGGGGGCTATGGGAGACCCAGTACTTC. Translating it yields CASSQNRGLWETQYF.

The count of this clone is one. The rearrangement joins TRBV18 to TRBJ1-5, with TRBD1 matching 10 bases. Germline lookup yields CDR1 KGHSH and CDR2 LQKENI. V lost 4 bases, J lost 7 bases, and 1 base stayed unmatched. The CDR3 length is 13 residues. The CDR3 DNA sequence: TGTGCCAGCTCACTGGGACAGGGGCAGCCCCAGCATTTT. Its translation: CASSLGQGQPQHF.

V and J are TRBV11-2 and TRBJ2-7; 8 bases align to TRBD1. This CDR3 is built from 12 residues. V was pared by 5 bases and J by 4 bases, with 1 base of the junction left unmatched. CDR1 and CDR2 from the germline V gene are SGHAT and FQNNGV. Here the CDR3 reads CASSRTGYEQYF. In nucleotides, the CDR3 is TGTGCCAGCAGCCGGACAGGGTACGAGCAGTACTTC.

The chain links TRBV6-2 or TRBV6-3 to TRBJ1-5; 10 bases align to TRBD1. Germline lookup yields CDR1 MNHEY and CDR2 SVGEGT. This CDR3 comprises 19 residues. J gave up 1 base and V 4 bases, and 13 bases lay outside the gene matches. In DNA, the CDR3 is TGTGCCAGCAGTTTCCCGACAGGGGGCGCGTATTTGAGCAATCAGCCCCAGCATTTT. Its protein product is CASSFPTGGAYLSNQPQHF.

The chain's CDR3 is CASSLFGGGFGETQYF. The CDR3 DNA follows: TGTGCCAGCAGCTTATTCGGCGGGGGCTTCGGTGAGACCCAGTACTTC. The chain is built from TRBV7-9 and TRBJ2-5, with D perhaps matching TRBD2 (7 bases). CDR3 length equals 16 residues. CDR1 and CDR2 from the germline V gene are SEHNR and FQNEAQ (reference sequence). V lost 2 bases to trimming and J lost 5 bases, with 18 bases between them.

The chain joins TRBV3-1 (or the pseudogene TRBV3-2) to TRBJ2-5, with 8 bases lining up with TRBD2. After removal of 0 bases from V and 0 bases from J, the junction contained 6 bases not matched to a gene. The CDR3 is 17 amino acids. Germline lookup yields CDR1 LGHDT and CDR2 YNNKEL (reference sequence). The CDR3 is CASSQEWIAGYQETQYF. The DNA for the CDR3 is TGTGCCAGCAGCCAAGAGTGGATAGCGGGGTACCAAGAGACCCAGTACTTC.

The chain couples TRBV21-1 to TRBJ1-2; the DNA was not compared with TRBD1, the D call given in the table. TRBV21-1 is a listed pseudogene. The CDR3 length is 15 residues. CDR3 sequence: CASSKVIQGDYGYTF. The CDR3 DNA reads TGTGCCAGCAGCAAAGTGATCCAGGGGGACTATGGCTACACCTTC.

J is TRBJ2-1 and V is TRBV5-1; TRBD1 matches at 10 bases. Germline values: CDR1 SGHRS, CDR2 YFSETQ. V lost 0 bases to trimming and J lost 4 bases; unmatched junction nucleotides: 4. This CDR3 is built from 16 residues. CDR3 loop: CASSLDRGQGYNEQFF. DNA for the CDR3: TGCGCCAGCAGCTTGGATAGGGGACAGGGGTACAATGAGCAGTTCTTC.

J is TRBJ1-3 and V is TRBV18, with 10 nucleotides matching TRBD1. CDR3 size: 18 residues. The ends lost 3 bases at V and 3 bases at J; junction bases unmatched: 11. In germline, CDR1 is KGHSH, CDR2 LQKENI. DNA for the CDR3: TGTGCCAGCTCACCTCCCCCGGACAGGGGGGGATTTGGAAACACCATATATTTT. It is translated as CASSPPPDRGGFGNTIYF. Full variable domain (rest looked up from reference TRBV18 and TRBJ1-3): NAGVMQNPRHLVRRRGQEARLRCSPMKGHSHVYWYRQLPEEGLKFMVYLQKENIIDESGMPKERFSAEFPKEGPSILRIQQVVRGDSAAYFCASSPPPDRGGFGNTIYFGEGSWLTVV.